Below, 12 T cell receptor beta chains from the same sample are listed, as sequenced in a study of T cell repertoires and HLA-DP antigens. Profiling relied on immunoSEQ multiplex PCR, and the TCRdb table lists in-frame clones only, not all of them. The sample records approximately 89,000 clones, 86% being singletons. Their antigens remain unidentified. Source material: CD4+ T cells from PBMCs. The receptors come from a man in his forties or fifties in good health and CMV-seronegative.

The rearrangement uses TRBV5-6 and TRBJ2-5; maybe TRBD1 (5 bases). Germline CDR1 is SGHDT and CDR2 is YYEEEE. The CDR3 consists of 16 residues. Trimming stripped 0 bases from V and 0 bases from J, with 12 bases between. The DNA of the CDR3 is TGTGCCAGCAGCTTGGGAAGAGACAGATACCAAGAGACCCAGTACTTC. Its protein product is CASSLGRDRYQETQYF.

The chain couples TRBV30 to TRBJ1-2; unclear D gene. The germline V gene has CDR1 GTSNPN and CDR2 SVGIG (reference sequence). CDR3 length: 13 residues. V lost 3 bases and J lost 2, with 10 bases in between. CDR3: CAWRTPGNYGYTF. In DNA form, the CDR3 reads TGTGCCTGGAGGACCCCGGGCAACTATGGCTACACCTTC.

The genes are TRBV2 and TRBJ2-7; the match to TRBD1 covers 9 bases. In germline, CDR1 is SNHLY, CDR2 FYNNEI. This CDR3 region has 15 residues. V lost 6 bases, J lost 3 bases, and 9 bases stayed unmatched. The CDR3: CASSADRGAHYEQYF. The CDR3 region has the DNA TGTGCCAGCAGCGCCGACAGGGGGGCTCACTACGAGCAGTACTTC.

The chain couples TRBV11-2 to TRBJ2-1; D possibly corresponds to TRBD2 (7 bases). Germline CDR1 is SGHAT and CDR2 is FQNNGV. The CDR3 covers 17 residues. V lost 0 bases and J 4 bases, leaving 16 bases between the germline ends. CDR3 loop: CASSLELARGGYNEQFF. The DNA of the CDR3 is TGTGCCAGCAGCTTAGAACTAGCAAGGGGGGGGTACAATGAGCAGTTCTTC.

The CDR3 spells CASRKRQGANTGELFF. DNA of the CDR3: TGTGCCAGCAGAAAAAGACAGGGGGCGAACACCGGGGAGCTGTTTTTT. The chain recombines TRBV7-9 with TRBJ2-2; 9 bases line up with TRBD1. Germline values: CDR1 SEHNR, CDR2 FQNEAQ (reference sequence). The CDR3 is 16 residues long. V lost 6 bases, J lost 0 bases, and 5 bases stayed unmatched.

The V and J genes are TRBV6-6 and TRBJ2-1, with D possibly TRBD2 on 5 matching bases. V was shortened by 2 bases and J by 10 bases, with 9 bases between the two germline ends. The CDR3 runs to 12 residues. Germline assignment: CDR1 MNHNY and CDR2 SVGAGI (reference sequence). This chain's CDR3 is CASSYLEREQFF. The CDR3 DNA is TGTGCCAGCAGTTACCTCGAGCGGGAGCAGTTCTTC.

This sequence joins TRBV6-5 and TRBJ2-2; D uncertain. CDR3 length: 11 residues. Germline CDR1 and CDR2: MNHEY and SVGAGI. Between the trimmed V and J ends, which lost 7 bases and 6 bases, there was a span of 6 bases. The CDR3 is CASNTAGELFF. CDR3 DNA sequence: TGTGCCAGCAATACCGCCGGGGAGCTGTTTTTT.

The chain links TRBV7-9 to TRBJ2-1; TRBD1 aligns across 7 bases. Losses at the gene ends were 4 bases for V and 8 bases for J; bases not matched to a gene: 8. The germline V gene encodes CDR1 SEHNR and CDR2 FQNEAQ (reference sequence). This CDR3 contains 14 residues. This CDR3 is CASSSQQGSHEQFF. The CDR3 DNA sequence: TGTGCCAGCAGCTCCCAACAGGGGTCCCATGAGCAGTTCTTC.

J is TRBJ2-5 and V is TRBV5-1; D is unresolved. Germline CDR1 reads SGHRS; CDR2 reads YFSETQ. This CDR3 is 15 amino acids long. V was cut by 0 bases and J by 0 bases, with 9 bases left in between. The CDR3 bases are TGCGCCAGCAGCTTGGGTGGAGCTTACCAAGAGACCCAGTACTTC. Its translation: CASSLGGAYQETQYF.

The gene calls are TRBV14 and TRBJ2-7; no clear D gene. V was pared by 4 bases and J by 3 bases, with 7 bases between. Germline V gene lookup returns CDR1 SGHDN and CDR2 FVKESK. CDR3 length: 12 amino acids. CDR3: CASSPYNYEQYF. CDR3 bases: TGTGCCAGCAGCCCGTACAACTACGAGCAGTACTTC.

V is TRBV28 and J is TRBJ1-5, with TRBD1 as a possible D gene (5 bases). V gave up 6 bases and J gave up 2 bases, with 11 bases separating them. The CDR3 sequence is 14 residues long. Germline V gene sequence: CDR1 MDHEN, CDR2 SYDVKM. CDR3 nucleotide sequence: TGTGCCAGCAGGGGAGGAGGGGGCAATCAGCCCCAGCATTTT. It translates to CASRGGGGNQPQHF.

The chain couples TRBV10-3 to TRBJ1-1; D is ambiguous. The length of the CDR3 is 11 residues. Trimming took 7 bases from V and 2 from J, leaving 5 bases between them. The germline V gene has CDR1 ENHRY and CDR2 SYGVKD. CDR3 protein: CAIKSNTEAFF. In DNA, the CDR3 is TGTGCCATCAAGAGTAACACTGAAGCTTTCTTT.